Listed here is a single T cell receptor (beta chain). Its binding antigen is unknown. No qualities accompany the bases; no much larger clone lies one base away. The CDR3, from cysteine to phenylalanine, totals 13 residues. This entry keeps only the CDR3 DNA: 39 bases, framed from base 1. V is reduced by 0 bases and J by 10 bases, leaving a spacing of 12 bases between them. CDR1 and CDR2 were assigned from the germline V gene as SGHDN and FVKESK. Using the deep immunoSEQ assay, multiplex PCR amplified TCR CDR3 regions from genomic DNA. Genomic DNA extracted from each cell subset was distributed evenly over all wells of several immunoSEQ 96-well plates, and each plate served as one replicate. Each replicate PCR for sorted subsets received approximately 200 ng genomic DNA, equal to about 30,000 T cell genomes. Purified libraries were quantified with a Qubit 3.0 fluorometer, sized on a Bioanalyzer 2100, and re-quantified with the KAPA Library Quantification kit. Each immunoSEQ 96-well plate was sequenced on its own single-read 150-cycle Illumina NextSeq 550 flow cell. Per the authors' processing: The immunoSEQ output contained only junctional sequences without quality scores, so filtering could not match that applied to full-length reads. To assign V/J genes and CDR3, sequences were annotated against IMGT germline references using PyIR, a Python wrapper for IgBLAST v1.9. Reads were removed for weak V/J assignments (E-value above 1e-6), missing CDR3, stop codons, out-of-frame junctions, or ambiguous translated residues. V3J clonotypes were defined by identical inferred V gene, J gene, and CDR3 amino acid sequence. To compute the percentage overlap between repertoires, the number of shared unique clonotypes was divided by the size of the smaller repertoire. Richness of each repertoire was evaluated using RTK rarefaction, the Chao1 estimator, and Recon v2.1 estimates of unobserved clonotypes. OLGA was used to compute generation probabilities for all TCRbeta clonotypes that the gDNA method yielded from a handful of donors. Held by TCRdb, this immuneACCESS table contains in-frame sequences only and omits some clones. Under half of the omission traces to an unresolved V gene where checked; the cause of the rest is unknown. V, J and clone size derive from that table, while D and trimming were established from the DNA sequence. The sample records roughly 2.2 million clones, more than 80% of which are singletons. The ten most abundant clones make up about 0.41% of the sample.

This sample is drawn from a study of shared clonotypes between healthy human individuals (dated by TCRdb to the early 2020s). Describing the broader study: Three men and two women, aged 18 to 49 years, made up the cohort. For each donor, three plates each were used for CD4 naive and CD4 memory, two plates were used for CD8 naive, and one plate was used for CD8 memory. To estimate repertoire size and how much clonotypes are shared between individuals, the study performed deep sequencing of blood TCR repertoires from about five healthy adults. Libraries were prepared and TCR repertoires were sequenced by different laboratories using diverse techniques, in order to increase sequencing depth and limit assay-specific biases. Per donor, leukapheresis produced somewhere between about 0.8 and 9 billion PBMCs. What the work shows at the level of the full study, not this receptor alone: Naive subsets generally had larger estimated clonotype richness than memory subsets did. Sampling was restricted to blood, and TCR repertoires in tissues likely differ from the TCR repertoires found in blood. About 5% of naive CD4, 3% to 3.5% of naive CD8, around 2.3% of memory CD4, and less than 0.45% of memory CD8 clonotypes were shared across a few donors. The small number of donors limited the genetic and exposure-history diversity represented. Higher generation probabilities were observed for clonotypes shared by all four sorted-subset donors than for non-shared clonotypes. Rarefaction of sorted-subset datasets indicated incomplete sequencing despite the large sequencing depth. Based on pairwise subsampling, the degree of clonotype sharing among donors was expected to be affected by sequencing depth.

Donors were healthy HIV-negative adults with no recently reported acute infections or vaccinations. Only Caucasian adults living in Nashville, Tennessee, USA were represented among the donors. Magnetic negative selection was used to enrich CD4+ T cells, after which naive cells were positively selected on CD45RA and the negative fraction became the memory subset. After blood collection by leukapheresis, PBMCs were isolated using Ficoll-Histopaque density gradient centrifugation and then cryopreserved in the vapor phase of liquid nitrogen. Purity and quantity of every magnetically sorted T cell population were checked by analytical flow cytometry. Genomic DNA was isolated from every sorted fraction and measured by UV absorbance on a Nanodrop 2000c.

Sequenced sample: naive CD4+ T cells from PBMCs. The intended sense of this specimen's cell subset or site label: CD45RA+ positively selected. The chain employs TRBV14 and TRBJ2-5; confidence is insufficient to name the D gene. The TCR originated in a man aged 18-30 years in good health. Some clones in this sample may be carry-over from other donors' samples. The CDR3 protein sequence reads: CASSQDHLRIQYF. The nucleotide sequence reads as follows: TGTGCCAGCAGCCAAGATCATTTGAGGATCCAGTACTTC.